These T cell receptor beta chains were read from a single sample in a study of OX40 agonist ivuxolimab in advanced cancers. TCRdb keeps only in-frame clones here, not all; method: immunoSEQ multiplex PCR. The table lists roughly 62,000 clones, 92% of them singletons. The sequences come from CD4+ or CD8+ T cells sorted from blood, collected in a trial of the OX40 agonist ivuxolimab. The receptors originated from an adult with an advanced solid tumor such as melanoma, head and neck, liver or kidney cancer. The CDR3 runs from the conserved cysteine through the conserved F or W. The D gene is left open where the match is weak. Rows give clone size only sometimes, using once, few, many, or a class for an expanded clone.

d_call	v_call	j_call	clone_size	cdr3_aa	cdr3_nt
NA	TRBV5-6	TRBJ2-4	NA	CASSSAGRLVKNIQYF	TGTGCCAGCAGCTCCGCGGGACGATTGGTCAAAAACATTCAGTACTTC
NA	TRBV5-1	TRBJ2-5	NA	CASSLPGSTQYF	TGCGCCAGCAGCTTGCCAGGGAGCACCCAGTACTTC
NA	TRBV7-3	TRBJ2-2	NA	CASSLTGGGGGELFF	TGTGCCAGCAGCTTAACAGGCGGGGGCGGCGGGGAGCTGTTTTTT
TRBD1	TRBV6-1	TRBJ1-2	NA	CASSEPWTGLNYGYTF	TGTGCCAGCAGTGAACCTTGGACAGGCCTTAACTATGGCTACACCTTC
NA	TRBV6-1	TRBJ1-5	NA	CASRFGANNQPQHF	TGTGCCAGCCGGTTCGGGGCCAACAATCAGCCCCAGCATTTT
NA	TRBV2	TRBJ1-1	NA	CASCNRNTEAFF	TGTGCCAGCTGTAACAGGAACACTGAAGCTTTCTTT
NA	TRBV5-4	TRBJ1-1	NA	CASSLRLNTEAFF	TGTGCCAGCAGCCTCCGATTGAACACTGAAGCTTTCTTT
NA	TRBV6-1	TRBJ2-6	NA	CASKRTVLGANVLTF	TGTGCCAGCAAGAGAACAGTCCTCGGGGCCAACGTCCTGACTTTC
NA	TRBV9	TRBJ2-1	NA	CASSAGLLNNEQFF	TGTGCCAGCAGCGCGGGACTCCTGAACAATGAGCAGTTCTTC
TRBD1	TRBV19	TRBJ2-3	NA	CASSPSDRGRRDTQYF	TGTGCCAGTAGTCCCTCGGACAGGGGGCGTAGAGATACGCAGTATTTT
TRBD1	TRBV7-8	TRBJ2-7	NA	CASTIQGKVSEQYF	TGTGCCAGCACCATACAGGGGAAAGTCTCCGAGCAGTACTTC
TRBD1	TRBV5-4	TRBJ1-1	once	CASSPRGTGNTEAFF	TGTGCCAGCAGCCCTAGAGGGACAGGGAACACTGAAGCTTTCTTT
TRBD2	TRBV19	TRBJ2-3	NA	CASSLVRGYTDTQYF	TGTGCCAGTAGTCTAGTGCGGGGGTACACAGATACGCAGTATTTT
TRBD2	TRBV9	TRBJ2-7	NA	CASSVRGDSISEQYF	TGTGCCAGCAGCGTTCGGGGGGATAGCATATCCGAGCAGTACTTC
NA	TRBV27	TRBJ2-3	NA	CASSPLPEPDTQYF	TGTGCCAGCAGTCCCCTCCCCGAACCAGATACGCAGTATTTT
NA	TRBV7-9	TRBJ2-7	NA	CASSEPGLRLNEQYF	TGTGCCAGCAGCGAACCGGGACTCCGTCTCAACGAGCAGTACTTC
NA	TRBV6-1	TRBJ1-5	NA	CASSPLGGTNQPQHF	TGTGCCAGCAGTCCTCTAGGCGGGACCAATCAGCCCCAGCATTTT
TRBD2	TRBV9	TRBJ2-7	NA	CASSEGLAVYEQYF	TGTGCCAGCAGCGAGGGACTAGCGGTTTACGAGCAGTACTTC
TRBD1	TRBV5-4	TRBJ1-1	NA	CASRGDRGRETEAFF	TGTGCCAGCAGGGGCGACAGGGGGCGGGAGACTGAAGCTTTCTTT
TRBD1	TRBV6-4	TRBJ1-1	NA	CASSRDRDTEAFF	TGTGCCAGCAGTCGGGACAGAGATACTGAAGCTTTCTTT
NA	TRBV20-1	TRBJ2-5	NA	CSPLGETQYF	TGCAGCCCCCTGGGTGAGACCCAGTACTTC
TRBD2	TRBV6-1	TRBJ2-3	NA	CASSIRTSPQDTQYF	TGTGCCAGCAGTATACGGACTAGTCCGCAAGATACGCAGTATTTT
NA	TRBV9	TRBJ1-1	NA	CASSVGAGNMNTEAFF	TGTGCCAGCAGCGTGGGGGCAGGGAACATGAACACTGAAGCTTTCTTT
TRBD2	TRBV28	TRBJ2-7	NA	CASSLSTAGATYEQYF	TGTGCCAGCAGTTTATCCACAGCGGGAGCCACCTACGAGCAGTACTTC
TRBD2	TRBV10-3	TRBJ2-5	NA	CAISKSGREETQYF	TGTGCCATCAGCAAATCGGGGAGGGAAGAGACCCAGTACTTC
TRBD1	TRBV10-3	TRBJ1-1	NA	CAISLQGLNTEAFF	TGTGCCATCAGCTTACAGGGGTTGAACACTGAAGCTTTCTTT
NA	TRBV6-1	TRBJ2-4	NA	CASRAEVRNIQYF	TGTGCCAGCAGGGCGGAAGTGAGAAACATTCAGTACTTC
TRBD2	TRBV6-5	TRBJ2-1	NA	CASSYSRLAGNEQFF	TGTGCCAGCAGTTACTCGAGACTAGCGGGTAATGAGCAGTTCTTC
NA	TRBV2	TRBJ2-7	NA	CASSLGSGAFYEQYF	TGTGCCAGCAGCTTGGGATCAGGGGCATTTTACGAGCAGTACTTC
NA	TRBV4-2	TRBJ2-3	NA	CASSQESDRTDTQYF	TGTGCCAGCAGCCAAGAGTCTGATCGCACAGATACGCAGTATTTT
NA	TRBV19	TRBJ2-3	NA	CASRPLPAGQDTQYF	TGTGCCAGTAGGCCCCTGCCAGCGGGACAAGATACGCAGTATTTT
NA	TRBV27	TRBJ2-3	NA	CASSLDGTSTDTQYF	TGTGCCAGCAGTTTAGACGGAACTAGCACAGATACGCAGTATTTT
NA	TRBV6-5	TRBJ2-3	NA	CATSQLGTDTQYF	TGTGCCACCTCACAACTTGGCACAGATACGCAGTATTTT
NA	TRBV10-3	TRBJ1-3	once	CAIRKSSGNTIYF	TGTGCCATCAGGAAGAGCTCTGGAAACACCATATATTTT
TRBD1	TRBV30	TRBJ1-2	NA	CAWSGPGQGTGYTF	TGTGCCTGGAGTGGACCGGGACAGGGGACAGGCTACACCTTC
NA	TRBV21-1	TRBJ2-5	NA	CASSKAAGTKQETQYF	TGTGCCAGCAGCAAAGCAGCCGGGACTAAACAAGAGACCCAGTACTTC
TRBD1	TRBV7-2	TRBJ1-2	NA	CASSPGQGNYGYTF	TGTGCCAGCAGCCCTGGACAGGGGAACTATGGCTACACCTTC
TRBD1	TRBV6-5	TRBJ1-1	NA	CASSSHRGLGTEAFF	TGTGCCAGCAGTTCGCACAGGGGGCTCGGCACTGAAGCTTTCTTT
NA	TRBV10-3	TRBJ1-6	NA	CAIGVGGNSPLHF	TGTGCCATCGGTGTCGGCGGCAATTCACCCCTCCACTTT
TRBD1	TRBV27	TRBJ1-2	NA	CASSPGQSNYGYTF	TGTGCCAGCAGCCCGGGACAGTCTAACTATGGCTACACCTTC
TRBD1	TRBV6-1	TRBJ2-3	NA	CAISGGTSDTQYF	TGTGCCATATCAGGGGGCACCTCAGATACGCAGTATTTT
NA	TRBV11-2	TRBJ2-7	NA	CASSLRGNGEQYF	TGTGCCAGCAGCTTAAGGGGGAACGGCGAGCAGTACTTC
NA	TRBV6-1	TRBJ1-5	NA	CASSERTGGNQPQHF	TGTGCCAGCAGTGAACGGACGGGGGGCAATCAGCCCCAGCATTTT
NA	TRBV30	TRBJ2-3	NA	CAWTRLGGRADTQYF	TGTGCCTGGACCCGCCTCGGGGGGCGCGCAGATACGCAGTATTTT
NA	TRBV6-6	TRBJ1-5	NA	CASNPRHNQPQHF	TGTGCCAGCAATCCAAGGCACAATCAGCCCCAGCATTTT
NA	TRBV2	TRBJ1-6	NA	CASSDRMNSPLHF	TGTGCCAGCAGCGACCGAATGAATTCACCCCTCCACTTT
TRBD1	TRBV5-1	TRBJ2-7	NA	CASSRGTGESGEQYF	TGCGCCAGCAGCCGGGGGACAGGGGAAAGTGGCGAGCAGTACTTC
NA	TRBV30	TRBJ2-3	NA	CAWELSGSLGRSADTQYF	TGTGCCTGGGAGCTGTCTGGCAGCCTCGGTAGGTCCGCAGATACGCAGTATTTT
NA	TRBV6-5	TRBJ2-1	once	CASSYSRGVGNEQFF	TGTGCCAGCAGTTACTCGAGAGGGGTCGGCAATGAGCAGTTCTTC
TRBD2	TRBV11-2	TRBJ2-3	NA	CASSLGGLAADTQYF	TGTGCCAGCAGCTTAGGTGGGCTAGCGGCCGATACGCAGTATTTT
TRBD1	TRBV19	TRBJ1-6	NA	CASSIVRDRGYSPLHF	TGTGCCAGTAGTATAGTCCGCGACAGGGGTTATTCACCCCTCCACTTT
NA	TRBV27	TRBJ2-1	NA	CASSFLSLGGSYNEQFF	TGTGCCAGCAGTTTCCTTTCGTTAGGGGGGTCCTACAATGAGCAGTTCTTC